These 10 T cell receptor beta chains came from one sample sequenced in a study of human T cells and chemical hapten exposure. Sample time point: pre-sensitization, week 0. Noted treatment: therapeutic diphenylcyclopropenone sensitization with weekly scalp DPC. Each CDR3 protein is one row after TCRdb ran MiXCR on the RACE reads. The sample has over 300,000 distinct CDR3 sequences, 4.5% to 5.5% seen once. This material consisted of whole blood, taken in connection with sensitization to the hapten diphenylcyclopropenone (DPC). The receptor source for this set is a woman aged 45-59 years with alopecia areata. Some clones in this sample may be carry-over from other donors' samples.

This clonotype has more than one count but fewer than ten. CDR3 amino acids: CASSSSFQGYEQYF. CDR3 sequence (DNA): TGTGCCAGCAGCTCATCCTTCCAGGGATACGAGCAGTACTTC. V and J are TRBV7-2 and TRBJ2-7, with D maybe TRBD1 (5 bases). Germline CDR1 SGHTA, CDR2 FQGNSA. The V end lost 4 bases, the J end lost 4 bases, and 14 bases lay between the germline ends. CDR3 length equals 14 residues.

J is TRBJ1-2 and V is TRBV6-5; D gene unclear. Germline lookup yields CDR1 MNHEY and CDR2 SVGAGI. V was trimmed by 6 bases and J by 8 bases, leaving 13 bases between them. The CDR3 has 12 amino acids. CDR3 region: CASSSHLGGYTF. CDR3 sequence (DNA): TGTGCCAGCAGCTCCCACTTGGGCGGCTACACCTTC.

This clonotype showed up just a few times. The chain is built from TRBV12-3 or TRBV12-4 and TRBJ1-1; possibly TRBD1 for D (6 bases). The CDR3 is made up of 15 amino acids. V was pared by 6 bases and J by 4 bases, with 18 bases between. CDR3 coding DNA: TGTGCCAGCAGGACCGCCAGGGGCGAATCCACTGAAGCTTTCTTT. Its translation: CASRTARGESTEAFF.

This clonotype was detected many times. V gene TRBV6-5 combines with J gene TRBJ1-1; unclear D gene. V was shortened by 2 bases and J by 4 bases, with 11 bases between the two germline ends. CDR1 MNHEY and CDR2 SVGAGI come from the germline V gene. CDR3 length: 14 residues. In nucleotides, the CDR3 is TGTGCCAGCAGTTACGCCGTAGGAGGCACTGAAGCTTTCTTT. It yields the protein CASSYAVGGTEAFF.

Ten or more counts support this clonotype. V and J are TRBV28 and TRBJ2-1; D unclear. CDR1 is MDHEN, CDR2 SYDVKM, per germline. The V end lost 5 bases, the J end lost 0 bases, and 14 bases lay between the germline ends. The CDR3 consists of 16 residues. CDR3 amino acids: CASSPETVSSYNEQFF. CDR3 nucleotide sequence: TGTGCCAGCAGTCCGGAAACAGTTAGCTCCTACAATGAGCAGTTCTTC.

The gene calls are TRBV15 and TRBJ2-7; 7 bases are a match to TRBD1. This CDR3 spans 14 amino acids. Germline V gene lookup returns CDR1 LNHNV and CDR2 YYDKDF (reference sequence). The junction had 8 bases not matched to a gene; V was cut back by 5 bases and J by 4 bases. CDR3 coding DNA: TGTGCCACCAGCGCTCGGGACAGTTTGTACGAGCAGTACTTC. Amino acids: CATSARDSLYEQYF.

The gene calls are TRBV27 and TRBJ2-7; a weak D match, TRBD2 (5 bases). V dropped 3 bases and J dropped 3 bases, with 21 bases sitting between them. The CDR3 runs to 17 residues. Germline CDR1 reads MNHEY; CDR2 reads SMNVEV (reference sequence). The CDR3 loop reads CASSFLTTRRVDYEQYF. The CDR3 DNA reads as TGTGCCAGCAGTTTCCTAACAACTAGACGGGTTGACTACGAGCAGTACTTC.

This clonotype was recorded many times. The rearrangement joins TRBV9 to TRBJ1-3; D unclear. Trimming stripped 0 bases from V and 2 bases from J, with 9 bases between. CDR3 length equals 15 residues. Germline V gene lookup returns CDR1 SGDLS and CDR2 YYNGEE. The CDR3 DNA reads as TGTGCCAGCAGCGTAGAAAGTGAAGCTGGAAACACCATATATTTT. This encodes CASSVESEAGNTIYF.

This clonotype was seen only a few times. The genes are TRBV9 and TRBJ2-7; 14 bases line up with TRBD2. The V and J ends lost 2 bases and 5 bases, in that order; junction bases with no gene match: 0. CDR1 is SGDLS and CDR2 is YYNGEE in the germline V gene. This CDR3 is 14 amino acids long. The CDR3 is CASSVGLAGDEQYF. CDR3 nucleotides: TGTGCCAGCAGCGTGGGACTAGCGGGAGACGAGCAGTACTTC.

There are a few counts of this clonotype. The rearrangement joins TRBV27 to TRBJ1-1; D possibly corresponds to TRBD1 (6 bases). Between the trimmed V and J ends, which lost 5 bases and 1 base, there was a span of 14 bases. CDR1 MNHEY and CDR2 SMNVEV come from the germline V gene (reference sequence). The CDR3 totals 15 residues. The CDR3 reads CASSLRGGSNTEAFF. Here the CDR3 DNA reads TGTGCCAGCAGTCTTAGGGGGGGCTCGAACACTGAAGCTTTCTTT.